The entry below describes one T cell receptor beta chain. The antigen is undetermined. This sample was included in a study of cytomegalovirus exposure and HLA in healthy donors. As for the study in general: The roughly 100 million unique TCR beta sequences, from about 190 million T cells, were found by an earlier analysis.

With V trimmed by 4 bases and J by 1 base, 9 bases remained unmatched. CDR1 and CDR2 from the germline V gene are GTSNPN and SVGIG (reference sequence). The CDR3 contains 15 residues. Points from the study as a whole: Presence/absence analyses treated sequencing depth as roughly uniform across donors. Most TCRs appeared rarely, but some public TCRs recurred in many donors.

60 Vbeta and 13 Jbeta primers were used in PCR. The method was immunoSEQ multiplex PCR; TCRdb's version includes in-frame clones alone and lacks a portion of them. This table has 150,000 or so clones, 84% appearing once. Sequencing used PBMCs. V usage is TRBV30 and J usage is TRBJ1-2; 7 nucleotides align to TRBD1. The source of this sequence is a man aged 25-45 years in good health and CMV-seronegative. The CDR3 reads CAWNDRARYNYGYTF. The CDR3 DNA reads TGTGCCTGGAACGACAGGGCAAGGTATAACTATGGCTACACCTTC.